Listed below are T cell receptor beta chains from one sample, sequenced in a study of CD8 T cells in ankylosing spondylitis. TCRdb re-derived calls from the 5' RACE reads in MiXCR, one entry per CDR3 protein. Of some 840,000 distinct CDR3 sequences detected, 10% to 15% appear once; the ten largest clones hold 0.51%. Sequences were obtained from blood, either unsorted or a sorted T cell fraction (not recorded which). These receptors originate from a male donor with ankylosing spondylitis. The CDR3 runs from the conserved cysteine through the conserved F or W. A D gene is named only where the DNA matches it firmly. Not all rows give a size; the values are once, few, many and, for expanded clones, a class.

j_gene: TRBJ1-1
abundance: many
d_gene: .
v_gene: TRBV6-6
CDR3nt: TGTGCCAGCATTCGTAACACTGAAGCTTTCTTT
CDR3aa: CASIRNTEAFF

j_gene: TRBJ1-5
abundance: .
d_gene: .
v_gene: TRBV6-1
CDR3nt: TGTGCCAGCAGGACTCTGACGGTAGAGAATCAGCCCCAGCATTTT
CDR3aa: CASRTLTVENQPQHF

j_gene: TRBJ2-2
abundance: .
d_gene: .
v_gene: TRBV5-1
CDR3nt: TGCGCCAGCAGCTCCTTACCACCGCTCCTGAACACCGGGGAGCTGTTTTTT
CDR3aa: CASSSLPPLLNTGELFF

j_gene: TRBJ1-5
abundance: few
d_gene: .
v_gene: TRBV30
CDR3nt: TGTGCCTGGAGTGTACTCCTTCAGCCCCAGCATTTT
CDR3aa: CAWSVLLQPQHF

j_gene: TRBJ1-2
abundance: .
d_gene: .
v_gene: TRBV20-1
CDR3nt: TGCAGTGCTAGAGAGGGGGGAGTAGGCTATGGCTACACCTTC
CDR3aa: CSAREGGVGYGYTF

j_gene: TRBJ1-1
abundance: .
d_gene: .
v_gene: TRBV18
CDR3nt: TGTGCCAGCTCAAGGTGGTCGAAGGAGAACACTGAAGCTTTCTTT
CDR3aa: CASSRWSKENTEAFF

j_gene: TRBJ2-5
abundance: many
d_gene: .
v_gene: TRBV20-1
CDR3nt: TGCAGTGCTAGAGGGACAAACTACCAAGAGACCCAGTACTTC
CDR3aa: CSARGTNYQETQYF

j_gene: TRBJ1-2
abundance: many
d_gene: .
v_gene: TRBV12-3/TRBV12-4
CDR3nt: TGTGCCAGCACCAGGGACATAGCTAACTATGGCTACACCTTC
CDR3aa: CASTRDIANYGYTF

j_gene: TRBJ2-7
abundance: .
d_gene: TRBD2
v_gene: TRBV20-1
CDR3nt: TGCAGTGCTCGGGGCGGCAGCGGGGACTACTACGAGCAGTACTTC
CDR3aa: CSARGGSGDYYEQYF

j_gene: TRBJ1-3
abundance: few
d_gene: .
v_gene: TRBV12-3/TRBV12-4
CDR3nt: TGTGCCAGCAGCGCTATGCGGGGCTCTGGAAACACCATATATTTT
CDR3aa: CASSAMRGSGNTIYF

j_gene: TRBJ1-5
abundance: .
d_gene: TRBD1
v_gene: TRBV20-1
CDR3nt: TGCAGTGCTAGAAATAGAAGGACAGGTTTCGGTCAGCCCCAGCATTTT
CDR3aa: CSARNRRTGFGQPQHF

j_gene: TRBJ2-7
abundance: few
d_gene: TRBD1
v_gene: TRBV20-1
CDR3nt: TGCAGTGTTCAAACAGGGACAGGGGGCCCCTACGAGCAGTACTTC
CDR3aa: CSVQTGTGGPYEQYF

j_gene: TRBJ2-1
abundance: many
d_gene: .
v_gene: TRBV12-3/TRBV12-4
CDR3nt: TGTGCCAGCAGTCTCTACTCTGAGCAGTTCTTC
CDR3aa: CASSLYSEQFF

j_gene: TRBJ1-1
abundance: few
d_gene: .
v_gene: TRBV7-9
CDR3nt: TGTGCCAGCAGCTTAGTAACAGCTTTCTTT
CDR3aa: CASSLVTAFF

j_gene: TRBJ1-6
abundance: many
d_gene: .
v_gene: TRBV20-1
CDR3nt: TGCAGTGCTACCCGGCACAGGGCCCCAATGAATTCACCCCTCCACTTT
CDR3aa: CSATRHRAPMNSPLHF

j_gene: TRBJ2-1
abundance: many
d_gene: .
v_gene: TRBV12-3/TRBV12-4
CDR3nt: TGTGCCAGCAGGAGGGGACGGCTCCCCTACAATGAGCAGTTCTTC
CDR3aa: CASRRGRLPYNEQFF

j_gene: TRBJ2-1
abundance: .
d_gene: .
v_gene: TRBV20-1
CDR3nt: TGCAGTGCTACTAGCGCCCCACGTCTTAATGAGCAGTTCTTC
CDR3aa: CSATSAPRLNEQFF

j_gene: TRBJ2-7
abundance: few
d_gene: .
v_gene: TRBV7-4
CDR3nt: TGTGCCAGCAGCTTAGCGCCGAGGGGGAGAGCCTACGAGCAGTACTTC
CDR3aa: CASSLAPRGRAYEQYF

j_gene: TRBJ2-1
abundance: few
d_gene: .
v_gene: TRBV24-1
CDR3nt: TGTGCCACCAGTGATTTAAAGCGGAGTTCCTACAATGAGCAGTTCTTC
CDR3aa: CATSDLKRSSYNEQFF

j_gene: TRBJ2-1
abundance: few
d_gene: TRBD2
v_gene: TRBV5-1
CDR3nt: TGCGCCAGCAGCTTCTTAGCGGGGTCAAACAATGAGCAGTTCTTC
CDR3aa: CASSFLAGSNNEQFF

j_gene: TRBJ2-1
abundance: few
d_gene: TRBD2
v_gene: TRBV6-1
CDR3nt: TGTGCCAGCAGCCCACTATGGAGCGGGGGGGCACGGGAGCAGTTCTTC
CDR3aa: CASSPLWSGGAREQFF

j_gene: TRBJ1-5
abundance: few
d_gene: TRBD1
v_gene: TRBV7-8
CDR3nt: TGTGCCAGCAGCTTAGGGACAGGGGGCGCTGAAAATCAGCCCCAGCATTTT
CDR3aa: CASSLGTGGAENQPQHF

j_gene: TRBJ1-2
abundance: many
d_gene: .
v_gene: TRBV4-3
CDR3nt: TGCGCCAGCAGCCAAACAACAGGGCGTAGTGGCTACACCTTC
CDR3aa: CASSQTTGRSGYTF

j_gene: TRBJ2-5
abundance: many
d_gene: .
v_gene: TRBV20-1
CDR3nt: TGCAGTGCTAGAGTTTACTACCAAGAGACCCAGTACTTC
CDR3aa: CSARVYYQETQYF

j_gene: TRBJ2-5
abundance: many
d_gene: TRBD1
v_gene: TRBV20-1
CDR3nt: TGCAGTGCGACCGGGACAGGGGGGCGGGAGACCCAGTACTTC
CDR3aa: CSATGTGGRETQYF

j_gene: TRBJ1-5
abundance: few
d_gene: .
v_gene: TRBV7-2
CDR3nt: TGTGCCAGCAGCGCTGGGCCGGATCAGCCCCAGCATTTT
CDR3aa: CASSAGPDQPQHF

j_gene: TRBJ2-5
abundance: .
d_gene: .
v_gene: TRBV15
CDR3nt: TGTGCCACCAGAGCGTTATCCTCCCCGGGACCAGGACCTAAAGAGACCCAGTACTTC
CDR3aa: CATRALSSPGPGPKETQYF

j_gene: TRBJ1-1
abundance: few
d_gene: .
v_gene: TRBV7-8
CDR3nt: TGTGCCAGCAGCTTAGTTTACCCGATGAACACTGAAGCTTTCTTT
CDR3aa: CASSLVYPMNTEAFF

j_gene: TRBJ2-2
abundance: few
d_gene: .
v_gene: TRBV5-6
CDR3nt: TGTGCCAGCAGCGCCGTGGATCGGGACACCGGGGAGCTGTTTTTT
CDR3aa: CASSAVDRDTGELFF

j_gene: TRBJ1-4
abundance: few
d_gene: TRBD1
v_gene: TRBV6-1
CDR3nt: TGTGCCAGCAGCGCCGGACAGGGGGGGTTATCTGGTGAAAAACTGTTTTTT
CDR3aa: CASSAGQGGLSGEKLFF

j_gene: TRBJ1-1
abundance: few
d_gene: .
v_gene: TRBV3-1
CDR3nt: TGTGCCAGCAGCCAAGTGCTGGGGGCGGAAACTGAAGCTTTCTTT
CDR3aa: CASSQVLGAETEAFF

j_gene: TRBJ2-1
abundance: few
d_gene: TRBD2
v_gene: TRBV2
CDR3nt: TGTGCCAGCAGTGAAGGGGGGGGTACGGAGTTCTTC
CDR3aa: CASSEGGGTEFF

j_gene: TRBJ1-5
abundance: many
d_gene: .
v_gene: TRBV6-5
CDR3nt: TGTGCCAGCAGTTATTCAGGGGTCAATCAGCCCCAGCATTTT
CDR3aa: CASSYSGVNQPQHF

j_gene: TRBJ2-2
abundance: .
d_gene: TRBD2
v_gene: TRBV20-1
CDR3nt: TGCAGTGCGGGGGAGGGCCGCACCGGGGAGCTGTTTTTT
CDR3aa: CSAGEGRTGELFF

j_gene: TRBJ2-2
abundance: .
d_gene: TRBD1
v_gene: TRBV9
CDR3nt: TGTGCCAGCAGCGTAGCAGGGGGAACGGGCCCCCCCGGGGAGCTGTTTTTT
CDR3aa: CASSVAGGTGPPGELFF

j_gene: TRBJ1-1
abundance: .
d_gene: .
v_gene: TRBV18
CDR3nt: TGTGCCAGCTCATCGTTCGGTGGGGAGGACACTGAAGCTTTCTTT
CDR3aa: CASSSFGGEDTEAFF

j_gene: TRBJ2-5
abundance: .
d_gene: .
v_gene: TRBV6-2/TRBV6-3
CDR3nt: TGTGCCAGCACCGACGCCCGTCTCTGGAGGGATCCCCAGTACTTC
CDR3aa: CASTDARLWRDPQYF

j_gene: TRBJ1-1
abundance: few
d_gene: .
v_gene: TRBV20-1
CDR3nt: TGCAGTTCCGCTGGGGTCGCAGGGAACACTGAAGCTTTCTTT
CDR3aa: CSSAGVAGNTEAFF

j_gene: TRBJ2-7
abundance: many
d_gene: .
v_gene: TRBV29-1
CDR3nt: TGCAGCGCCCGGCGACAAACCTACGAGCAGTACTTC
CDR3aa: CSARRQTYEQYF

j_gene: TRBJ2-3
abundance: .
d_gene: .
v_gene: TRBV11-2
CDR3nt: TGTGCCAGCAGCACCTGGGGTCTCGGGAAAAGAGATACGCAGTATTTT
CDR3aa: CASSTWGLGKRDTQYF

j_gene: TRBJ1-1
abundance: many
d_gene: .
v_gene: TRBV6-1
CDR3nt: TGTGCCAGCAGCAACCAACCCCGACAGATGAACACTGAAGCTTTCTTT
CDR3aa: CASSNQPRQMNTEAFF

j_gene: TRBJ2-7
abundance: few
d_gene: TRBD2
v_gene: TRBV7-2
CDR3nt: TGTGCCAGCAGCACTTGGACTAGCGCCTACGAGCAGTACTTC
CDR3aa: CASSTWTSAYEQYF